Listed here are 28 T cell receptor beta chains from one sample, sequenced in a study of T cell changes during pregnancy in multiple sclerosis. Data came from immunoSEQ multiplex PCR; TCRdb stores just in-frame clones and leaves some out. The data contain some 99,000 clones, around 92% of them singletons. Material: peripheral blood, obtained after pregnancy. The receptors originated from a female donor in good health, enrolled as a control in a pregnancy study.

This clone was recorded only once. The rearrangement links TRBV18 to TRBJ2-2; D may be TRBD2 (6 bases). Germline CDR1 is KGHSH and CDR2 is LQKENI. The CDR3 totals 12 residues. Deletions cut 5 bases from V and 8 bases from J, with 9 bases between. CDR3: CASSSEGGELFF. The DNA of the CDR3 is TGTGCCAGCTCATCGGAGGGAGGGGAGCTGTTTTTT.

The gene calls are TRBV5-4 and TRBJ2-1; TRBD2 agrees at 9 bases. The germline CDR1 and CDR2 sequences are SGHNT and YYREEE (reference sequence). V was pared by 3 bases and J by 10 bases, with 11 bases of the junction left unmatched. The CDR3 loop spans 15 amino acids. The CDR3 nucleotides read TGTGCCAGCAGCTGGGGGAGCGGGGGGTCATCAGAGCAGTTCTTC. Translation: CASSWGSGGSSEQFF.

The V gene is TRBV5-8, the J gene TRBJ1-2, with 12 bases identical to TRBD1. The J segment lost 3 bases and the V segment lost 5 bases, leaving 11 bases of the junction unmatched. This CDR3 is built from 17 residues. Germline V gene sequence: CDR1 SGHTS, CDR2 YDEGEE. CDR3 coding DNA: TGTGCCAGCAGACCCCGGGACAGGGGGCCGGAGGACTATGGCTACACCTTC. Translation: CASRPRDRGPEDYGYTF.

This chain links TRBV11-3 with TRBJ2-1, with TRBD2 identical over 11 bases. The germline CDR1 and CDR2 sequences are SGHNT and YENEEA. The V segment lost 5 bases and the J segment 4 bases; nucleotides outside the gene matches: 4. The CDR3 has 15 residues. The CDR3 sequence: CASSEGTSGYNEQFF. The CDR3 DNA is TGTGCCAGCAGCGAAGGGACTAGCGGATACAATGAGCAGTTCTTC.

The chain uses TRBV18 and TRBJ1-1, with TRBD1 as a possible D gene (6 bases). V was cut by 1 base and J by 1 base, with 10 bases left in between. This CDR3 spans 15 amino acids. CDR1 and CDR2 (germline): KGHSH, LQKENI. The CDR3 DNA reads TGTGCCAGCTCACCACTAGGGACATCGAACACTGAAGCTTTCTTT. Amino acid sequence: CASSPLGTSNTEAFF.

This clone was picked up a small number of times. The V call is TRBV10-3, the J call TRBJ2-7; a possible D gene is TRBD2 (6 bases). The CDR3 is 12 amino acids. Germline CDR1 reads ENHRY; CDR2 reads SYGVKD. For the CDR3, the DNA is TGTGGAAGTGTGGGGGGTGGTGGCGAGCAGTACTTC. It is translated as CGSVGGGGEQYF.

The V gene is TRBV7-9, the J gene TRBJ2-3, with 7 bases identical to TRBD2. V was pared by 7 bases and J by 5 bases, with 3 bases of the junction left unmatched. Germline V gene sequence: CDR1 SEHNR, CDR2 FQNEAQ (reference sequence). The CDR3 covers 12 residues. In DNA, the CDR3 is TGTGCCAGCAATGCGGGAGAAGATACGCAGTATTTT. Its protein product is CASNAGEDTQYF.

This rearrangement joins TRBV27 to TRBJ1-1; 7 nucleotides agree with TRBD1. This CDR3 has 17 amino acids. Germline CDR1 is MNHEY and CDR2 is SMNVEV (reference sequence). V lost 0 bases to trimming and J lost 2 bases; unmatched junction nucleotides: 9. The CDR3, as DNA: TGTGCCAGCAGTTTATCGACAGGGTTGGGATACAACACTGAAGCTTTCTTT. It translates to CASSLSTGLGYNTEAFF.

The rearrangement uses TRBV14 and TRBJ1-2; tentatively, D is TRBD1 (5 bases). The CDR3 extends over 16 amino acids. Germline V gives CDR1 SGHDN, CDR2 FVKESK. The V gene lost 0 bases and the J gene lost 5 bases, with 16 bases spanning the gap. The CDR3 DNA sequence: TGTGCCAGCAGCCAAGATCTTAGGGGATACCCGTATGGCTACACCTTC. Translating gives CASSQDLRGYPYGYTF.

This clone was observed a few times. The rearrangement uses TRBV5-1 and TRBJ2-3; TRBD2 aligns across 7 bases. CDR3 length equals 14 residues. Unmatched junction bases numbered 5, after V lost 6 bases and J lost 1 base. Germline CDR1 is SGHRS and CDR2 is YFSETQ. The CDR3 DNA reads TGCGCCAGCAACCCCGCGGGAGGCACAGATACGCAGTATTTT. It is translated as CASNPAGGTDTQYF. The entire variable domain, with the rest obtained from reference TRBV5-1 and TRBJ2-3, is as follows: KAGVTQTPRYLIKTRGQQVTLSCSPISGHRSVSWYQQTPGQGLQFLFEYFSETQRNKGNFPGRFSGRQFSNSRSEMNVSTLELGDSALYLCASNPAGGTDTQYFGPGTRLTVL.

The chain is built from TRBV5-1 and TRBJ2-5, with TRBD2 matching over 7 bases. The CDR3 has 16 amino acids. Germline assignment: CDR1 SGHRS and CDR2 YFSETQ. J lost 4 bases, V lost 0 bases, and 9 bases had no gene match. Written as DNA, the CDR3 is TGCGCCAGCAGCTTGGAATCGGGGGGAACCAGAGAGACCCAGTACTTC. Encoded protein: CASSLESGGTRETQYF.

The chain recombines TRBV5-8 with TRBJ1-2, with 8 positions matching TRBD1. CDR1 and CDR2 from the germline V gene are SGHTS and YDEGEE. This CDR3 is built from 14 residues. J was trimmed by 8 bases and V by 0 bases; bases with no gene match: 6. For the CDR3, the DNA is TGTGCCAGCAGCTTGGGGACAGGGTTTGACGGCTACACCTTC. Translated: CASSLGTGFDGYTF. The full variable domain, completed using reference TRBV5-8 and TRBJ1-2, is EAGVTQSPTHLIKTRGQQATLRCSPISGHTSVYWYQQALGLGLQFLLWYDEGEERNRGNFPPRFSGRQFPNYSSELNVNALELEDSALYLCASSLGTGFDGYTFGSGTRLTVV.

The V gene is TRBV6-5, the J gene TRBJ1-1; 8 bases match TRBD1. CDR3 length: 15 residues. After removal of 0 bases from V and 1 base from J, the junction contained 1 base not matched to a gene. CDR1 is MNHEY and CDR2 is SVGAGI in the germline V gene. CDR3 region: CASSYSGQANTEAFF. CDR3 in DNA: TGTGCCAGCAGTTACTCGGGACAGGCGAACACTGAAGCTTTCTTT.

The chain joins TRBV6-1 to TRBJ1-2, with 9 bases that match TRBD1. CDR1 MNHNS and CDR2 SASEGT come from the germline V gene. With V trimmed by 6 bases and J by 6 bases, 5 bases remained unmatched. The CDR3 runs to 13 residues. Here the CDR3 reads CASRIGTGHGYTF. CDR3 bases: TGTGCCAGCAGAATCGGGACAGGGCATGGCTACACCTTC.

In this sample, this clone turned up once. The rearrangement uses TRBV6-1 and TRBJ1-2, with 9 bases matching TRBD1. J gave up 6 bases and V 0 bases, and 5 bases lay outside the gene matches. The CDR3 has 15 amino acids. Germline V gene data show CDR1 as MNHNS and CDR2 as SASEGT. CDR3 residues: CASSEAGDRVDGYTF. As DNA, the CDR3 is TGTGCCAGCAGTGAAGCGGGGGACAGGGTGGATGGCTACACCTTC.

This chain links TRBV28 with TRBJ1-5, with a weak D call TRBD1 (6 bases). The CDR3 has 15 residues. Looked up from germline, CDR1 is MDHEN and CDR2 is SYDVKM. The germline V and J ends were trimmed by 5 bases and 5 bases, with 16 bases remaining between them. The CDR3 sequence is CASSEPTGWDQPQHF. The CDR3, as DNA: TGTGCCAGCAGTGAACCCACAGGGTGGGATCAGCCCCAGCATTTT.

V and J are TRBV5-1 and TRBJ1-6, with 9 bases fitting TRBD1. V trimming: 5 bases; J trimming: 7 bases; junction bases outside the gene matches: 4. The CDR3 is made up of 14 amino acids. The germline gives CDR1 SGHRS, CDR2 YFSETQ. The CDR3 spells CASSRDRENSPLHF. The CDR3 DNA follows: TGCGCCAGCAGTCGGGACAGGGAGAATTCACCCCTCCACTTT.

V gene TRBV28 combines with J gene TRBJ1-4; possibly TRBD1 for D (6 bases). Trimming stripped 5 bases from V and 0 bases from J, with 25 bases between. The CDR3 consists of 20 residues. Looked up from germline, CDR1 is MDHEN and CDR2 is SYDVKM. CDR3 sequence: CASSTPQGLQGPSTNEKLFF. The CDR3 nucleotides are TGTGCCAGCAGTACTCCACAGGGCCTACAGGGCCCCTCAACTAATGAAAAACTGTTTTTT.

Here the CDR3 reads CATRTGQGETGELFF. In DNA, the CDR3 is TGTGCCACCAGAACTGGACAGGGGGAGACCGGGGAGCTGTTTTTT. The chain uses TRBV15 and TRBJ2-2; 10 positions match TRBD1. In germline, CDR1 is LNHNV, CDR2 YYDKDF (reference sequence). CDR3 length equals 15 residues. V lost 6 bases, J lost 5 bases, and 6 bases stayed unmatched.

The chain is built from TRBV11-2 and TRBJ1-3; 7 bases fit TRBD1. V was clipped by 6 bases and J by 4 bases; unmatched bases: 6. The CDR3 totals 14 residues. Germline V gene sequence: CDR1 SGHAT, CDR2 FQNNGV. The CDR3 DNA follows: TGTGCCAGCAGATACGGACAGGCAGGAAACACCATATATTTT. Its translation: CASRYGQAGNTIYF. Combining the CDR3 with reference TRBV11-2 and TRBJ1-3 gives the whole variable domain EAGVAQSPRYKIIEKRQSVAFWCNPISGHATLYWYQQILGQGPKLLIQFQNNGVVDDSQLPKDRFSAERLKGVDSTLKIQPAKLEDSAVYLCASRYGQAGNTIYFGEGSWLTVV.

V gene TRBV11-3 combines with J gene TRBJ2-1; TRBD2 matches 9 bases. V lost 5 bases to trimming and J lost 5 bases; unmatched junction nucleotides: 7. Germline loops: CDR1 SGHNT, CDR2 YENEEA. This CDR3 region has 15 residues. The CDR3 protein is CASSIGTSYHNEQFF. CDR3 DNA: TGTGCCAGCAGCATCGGGACTAGCTACCACAATGAGCAGTTCTTC.

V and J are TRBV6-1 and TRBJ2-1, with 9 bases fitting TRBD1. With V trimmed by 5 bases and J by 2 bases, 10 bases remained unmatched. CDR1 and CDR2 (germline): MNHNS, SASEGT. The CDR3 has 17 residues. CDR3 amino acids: CASSQETDRGPYNEQFF. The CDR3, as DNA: TGTGCCAGCAGTCAAGAAACGGACAGGGGCCCCTACAATGAGCAGTTCTTC.

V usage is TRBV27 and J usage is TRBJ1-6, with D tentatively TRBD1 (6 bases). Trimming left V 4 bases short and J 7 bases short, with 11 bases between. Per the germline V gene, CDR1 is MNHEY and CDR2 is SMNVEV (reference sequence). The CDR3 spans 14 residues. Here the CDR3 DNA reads TGTGCCAGCAGTTACCGGACAGTAAATTCACCCCTCCACTTT. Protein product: CASSYRTVNSPLHF.

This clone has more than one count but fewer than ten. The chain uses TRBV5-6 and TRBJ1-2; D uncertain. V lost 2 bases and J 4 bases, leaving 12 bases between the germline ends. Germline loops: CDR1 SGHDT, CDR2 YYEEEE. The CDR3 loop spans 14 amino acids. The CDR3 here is CASSFWTAVYGYTF. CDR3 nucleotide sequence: TGTGCCAGCAGCTTTTGGACTGCCGTCTATGGCTACACCTTC.

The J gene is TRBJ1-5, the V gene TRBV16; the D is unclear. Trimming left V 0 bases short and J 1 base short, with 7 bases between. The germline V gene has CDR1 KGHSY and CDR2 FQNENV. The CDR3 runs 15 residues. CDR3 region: CASSQSLESNQPQHF. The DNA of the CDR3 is TGTGCCAGCAGCCAATCGTTGGAGAGCAATCAGCCCCAGCATTTT.

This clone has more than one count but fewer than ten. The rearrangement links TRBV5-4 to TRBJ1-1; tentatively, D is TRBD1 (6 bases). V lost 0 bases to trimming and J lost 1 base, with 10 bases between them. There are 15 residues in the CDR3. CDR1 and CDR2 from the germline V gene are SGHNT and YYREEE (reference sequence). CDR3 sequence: CASSLGTRGNTEAFF. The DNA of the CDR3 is TGTGCCAGCAGCTTGGGGACCAGGGGGAACACTGAAGCTTTCTTT.

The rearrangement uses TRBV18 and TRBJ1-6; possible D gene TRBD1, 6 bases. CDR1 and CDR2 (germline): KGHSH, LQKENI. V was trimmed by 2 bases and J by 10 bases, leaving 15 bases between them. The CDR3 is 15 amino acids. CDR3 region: CASSPFEQGESPLHF. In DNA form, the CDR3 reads TGTGCCAGCTCACCATTTGAACAGGGCGAGTCACCCCTCCACTTT.

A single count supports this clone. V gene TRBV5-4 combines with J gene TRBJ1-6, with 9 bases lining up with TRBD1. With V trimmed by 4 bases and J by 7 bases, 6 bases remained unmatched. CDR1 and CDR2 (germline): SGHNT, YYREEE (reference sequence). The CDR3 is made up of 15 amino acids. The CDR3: CASSPVQGANSPLHF. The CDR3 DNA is TGTGCCAGCAGCCCAGTACAGGGGGCGAATTCACCCCTCCACTTT.